The 25 T cell receptor beta chains reported below all come from one sample, sequenced in a study of blood T cells in healthy people across ages. Alongside a J-beta primer mix, a sample-barcoded 5' primer served in a second PCR lasting about 7 to 12 cycles. TCRdb passed the 5' RACE reads through MiXCR, listing each CDR3 protein once. The sample lists around 1,100,000 distinct CDR3 sequences; more than 30% were seen once. The sequenced material came from blood. The receptor set was obtained from a man aged 18 to 29 in good health.

The chain combines TRBV9 with TRBJ2-4; 8 nucleotides match TRBD1. With the DNA end fitting TRBJ2-7 better, the J assignment may be wrong. CDR1 is SGDLS and CDR2 is YYNGEE in the germline V gene. The CDR3 sequence is 14 residues long. This CDR3 is CASSGDRYFNEQYF. DNA of the CDR3: TGTGCCAGCAGCGGGGACAGGTATTTCAACGAGCAGTACTTC.

This rearrangement joins TRBV9 to TRBJ1-1; D might be TRBD1 (5 bases). The CDR3 totals 14 residues. CDR1 SGDLS and CDR2 YYNGEE come from the germline V gene. V lost 2 bases to trimming and J lost 4 bases, with 12 bases between them. This CDR3 reads CASSVLAGTTEAFF. Here the CDR3 DNA reads TGTGCCAGCAGCGTCTTAGCAGGGACCACTGAAGCTTTCTTT. Full variable domain (outside the CDR3, taken from reference TRBV9 and TRBJ1-1): DSGVTQTPKHLITATGQRVTLRCSPRSGDLSVYWYQQSLDQGLQFLIQYYNGEERAKGNILERFSAQQFPDLHSELNLSSLELGDSALYFCASSVLAGTTEAFFGQGTRLTVV.

The J gene is TRBJ2-1, the V gene TRBV30; D remains unclear. Trimming shortened V by 2 bases and J by 3 bases, and 5 bases separated the two germline ends. Germline CDR1 and CDR2: GTSNPN and SVGIG (reference sequence). This CDR3 comprises 12 residues. CDR3 nucleotide sequence: TGTGCCTGGAGTTTAGGCTACAATGAGCAGTTCTTC. Amino acid sequence: CAWSLGYNEQFF. Filled out from reference TRBV30 and TRBJ2-1, the complete variable domain reads SQTIHQWPATLVQPVGSPLSLECTVEGTSNPNLYWYRQAAGRGLQLLFYSVGIGQISSEVPQNLSASRPQDRQFILSSKKLLLSDSGFYLCAWSLGYNEQFFGPGTRLTVL.

About this clonotype itself: One junction end disagrees with the germline gene, perhaps due to a read error. This chain joins TRBV27 and TRBJ2-5; D tentatively reads TRBD1 or TRBD2 (5 bases each). The CDR3 runs 15 residues. Per germline, CDR1 MNHEY and CDR2 SMNVEV (reference sequence). The CDR3, as DNA: TGTGTCAGCAGTCCCCGGGGCAGATACCAAGAGACCCAGTACTTC. Protein: CVSSPRGRYQETQYF.

There are many counts of this clonotype. The rearrangement joins TRBV7-9 to TRBJ2-3; D remains unclear. Deletions cut 3 bases from V and 1 base from J, with 8 bases between. This CDR3 is 14 amino acids long. Looked up from germline, CDR1 is SEHNR and CDR2 is FQNEAQ (reference sequence). CDR3 DNA: TGTGCCAGCAGCTTTTCCCAGGGCACAGATACGCAGTATTTT. It codes for CASSFSQGTDTQYF. The variable domain in full, completed from reference TRBV7-9 and TRBJ2-3, reads DTGVSQNPRHKITKRGQNVTFRCDPISEHNRLYWYRQTLGQGPEFLTYFQNEAQLEKSRLLSDRFSAERPKGSFSTLEIQRTEQGDSAMYLCASSFSQGTDTQYFGPGTRLTVL.

A remark on this clonotype: A junction end diverges from the germline sequence, so it may reflect a read error. The gene calls are TRBV12-3 or TRBV12-4 and TRBJ1-1; D possibly corresponds to TRBD1 (6 bases). The CDR3 consists of 15 residues. CDR3 coding DNA: TGTGCCAGCAGTGTAAGCAGGGGTGGGGACACTGGAGCTTTCTTT. This sequence encodes CASSVSRGGDTGAFF.

This clonotype was observed a few times. CDR3 in amino acids: CASSSRSPSYNEQYF. Written as DNA, the CDR3 is TGTGCCAGCAGCTCCAGGAGTCCCTCCTACAATGAGCAGTACTTC. V usage is TRBV7-2 and J usage is TRBJ2-1; D gene uncertain. The assigned J gene may be wrong: the sequence end matches TRBJ2-7 better. Germline CDR1 is SGHTA and CDR2 is FQGNSA. The CDR3 spans 15 residues.

The chain carries TRBV5-6 and TRBJ2-7; 9 bases are a match to TRBD2. V lost 5 bases, J lost 0 bases, and 3 bases stayed unmatched. Germline V CDR1 and CDR2: SGHDT, YYEEEE. The CDR3 loop spans 14 amino acids. CDR3 sequence: CASRASGVSYEQYF. CDR3 nucleotides: TGTGCCAGCAGAGCTAGCGGGGTCTCCTACGAGCAGTACTTC.

The chain has TRBV7-9 and TRBJ2-3; weak D call: TRBD1 (5 bases). The CDR3 runs 18 residues. Trimming removed 2 bases at V and 2 bases at J, with 20 bases between. Germline CDR1 and CDR2: SEHNR and FQNEAQ (reference sequence). The chain's CDR3 is CASSLIISTGVDTDTQYF. The CDR3 DNA sequence: TGTGCCAGCAGCTTAATTATAAGTACAGGAGTCGACACAGATACGCAGTATTTT. Full variable domain (remainder filled in from reference TRBV7-9 and TRBJ2-3): DTGVSQNPRHKITKRGQNVTFRCDPISEHNRLYWYRQTLGQGPEFLTYFQNEAQLEKSRLLSDRFSAERPKGSFSTLEIQRTEQGDSAMYLCASSLIISTGVDTDTQYFGPGTRLTVL.

This rearrangement joins TRBV4-2 to TRBJ1-5; tentatively, D is TRBD1 (6 bases). Trimming cost V 0 bases and J 0 bases, with 12 bases left between them. The CDR3 totals 17 residues. The germline gives CDR1 LGHNA, CDR2 YNFKEQ. CDR3 sequence (DNA): TGTGCCAGCAGCCAAGAGGGGGCAGCTTATAGCAATCAGCCCCAGCATTTT. Translated: CASSQEGAAYSNQPQHF.

In its sample, this clonotype was seen a few times. This sequence joins TRBV30 and TRBJ2-3; the D is unclear. This CDR3 contains 14 residues. Germline V gene lookup returns CDR1 GTSNPN and CDR2 SVGIG (reference sequence). Between the trimmed V and J ends, which lost 0 bases and 2 bases, there was a span of 9 bases. The chain's CDR3 is CAWSVSWVTDTQYF. The CDR3 bases are TGTGCCTGGAGTGTATCGTGGGTCACAGATACGCAGTATTTT.

V gene TRBV7-2 combines with J gene TRBJ2-5, with no clear D. Per germline, CDR1 SGHTA and CDR2 FQGNSA. Trimming removed 3 bases at V and 1 base at J, with 6 bases between. The length of the CDR3 is 13 residues. CDR3 sequence (DNA): TGTGCCAGCAGCTTTAACAGCCAAGAGACCCAGTACTTC. It codes for CASSFNSQETQYF.

Here the CDR3 reads CASSQQPGSLNTGELFF. In DNA form, the CDR3 reads TGTGCCAGCAGCCAGCAACCGGGCAGCCTCAACACCGGGGAGCTGTTTTTT. The J gene is TRBJ2-2, the V gene TRBV4-2; D is unclear. The V end lost 3 bases, the J end lost 2 bases, and 16 bases lay between the germline ends. The CDR3 loop spans 17 amino acids. Germline values: CDR1 LGHNA, CDR2 YNFKEQ.

This clonotype was seen a few times. This chain links TRBV12-3 or TRBV12-4 with TRBJ2-2, with D possibly matching TRBD1 (6 bases). The CDR3 is 14 residues long. V dropped 10 bases and J dropped 1 base, with 13 bases sitting between them. For the CDR3, the DNA is TGTGCCACCAGGGGTACCCAGAACACCGGGGAGCTGTTTTTT. It yields the protein CATRGTQNTGELFF.

The rearrangement joins TRBV10-3 to TRBJ1-4, with D possibly TRBD1 on 6 matching bases. The germline V gene encodes CDR1 ENHRY and CDR2 SYGVKD. This CDR3 comprises 15 residues. V was cut by 0 bases and J by 8 bases, with 13 bases left in between. CDR3 sequence reads: CAISESGGASEKLFF. In DNA, the CDR3 is TGTGCCATCAGTGAGTCGGGGGGGGCTTCCGAAAAACTGTTTTTT.

This clonotype was seen a handful of times. The chain employs TRBV7-2 and TRBJ2-3, with D perhaps matching TRBD2 (6 bases). V lost 1 base, J lost 4 bases, and 18 bases lay in between. Germline values: CDR1 SGHTA, CDR2 FQGNSA. This CDR3 is built from 17 residues. This chain's CDR3 is CASSLVLAGPAPDTQYF. DNA for the CDR3: TGTGCCAGCAGCTTAGTTTTGGCGGGGCCTGCACCAGATACGCAGTATTTT.

With regard to this clonotype: A much larger clone sits a single nucleotide away, making a read error possible. The chain couples TRBV12-3 or TRBV12-4 to TRBJ1-2, with D unclear. V dropped 5 bases and J dropped 7 bases, with 17 bases sitting between them. The CDR3 is 14 amino acids. This CDR3 is CASSPFGLDCGYTF. The CDR3 DNA follows: TGTGCCAGCAGTCCTTTTGGGCTCGACTGTGGCTACACCTTC.

CDR3 nucleotides: TGTGCCAGCAGGGTGACAGCGGGGTCGGATACGCAGTATTTT. It codes for CASRVTAGSDTQYF. The chain is built from TRBV6-4 and TRBJ2-3, with 7 nucleotides matching TRBD2. V lost 6 bases, J lost 6 bases, and 9 bases stayed unmatched. CDR1 and CDR2 from the germline V gene are MRHNA and SNTAGT. The CDR3 totals 14 residues.

This chain uses TRBV3-1 with TRBJ2-6; D is tentatively TRBD1 or TRBD2 (6 bases each). The CDR3 runs 20 residues. Germline lookup yields CDR1 LGHDT and CDR2 YNNKEL (reference sequence). The ends were cut back, 0 bases at V and 1 base at J, with 19 bases in the middle. The CDR3 nucleotides are TGTGCCAGCAGCCAAGATTCTGGGGGGCCCTCCAAATCTGGGGCCAACGTCCTGACTTTC. It is translated as CASSQDSGGPSKSGANVLTF.

This clonotype occurred many times. The V call is TRBV29-1, the J call TRBJ2-2; D perhaps matches TRBD1 (6 bases). CDR3 size: 12 residues. Trimming took off 3 bases at V and 5 bases at J, with 7 bases between the two ends. Germline V CDR1 and CDR2: SQVTM, ANQGSEA. The CDR3 protein is CSVEGATGELFF. For the CDR3, the DNA is TGCAGCGTTGAGGGGGCGACCGGGGAGCTGTTTTTT.

The chain recombines TRBV7-9 with TRBJ2-7; D remains unclear. CDR1 and CDR2 (germline): SEHNR, FQNEAQ (reference sequence). The CDR3 loop spans 13 amino acids. V lost 5 bases and J 4 bases, leaving 12 bases between the germline ends. The DNA for the CDR3 is TGTGCCAGCAGCCCCCCCCAGGATTACGAGCAGTACTTC. Translated, it gives CASSPPQDYEQYF.

Concerning this clonotype: This could be a read error, since a much larger clone is one nucleotide away. The rearrangement joins TRBV20-1 to TRBJ2-5; TRBD2 matches 10 bases. J lost 11 bases, V lost 5 bases, and 20 bases had no gene match. CDR1 is DFQATT, CDR2 SNEGSKA, per germline (reference sequence). CDR3 length: 16 residues. CDR3 region: CSAGTSASGGLNEQYF. Here the CDR3 DNA reads TGCAGTGCTGGGACCTCCGCTAGCGGGGGTTTGAATGAGCAGTACTTC.

This chain uses TRBV12-3 or TRBV12-4 with TRBJ1-2, with TRBD1 as a possible D gene (6 bases). This CDR3 has 14 amino acids. The V end was cut by 4 bases, the J end by 0 bases, with 9 bases between. The CDR3 DNA reads TGTGCCAGCAGTTCACAGGGACCTAACTATGGCTACACCTTC. This codes for CASSSQGPNYGYTF.

V is TRBV6-5 and J is TRBJ2-7; 11 bases are a match to TRBD2. Germline values: CDR1 MNHEY, CDR2 SVGAGI. The CDR3 spans 15 residues. V was pared by 6 bases and J by 7 bases, with 11 bases of the junction left unmatched. DNA of the CDR3: TGTGCCAGCAGATTACTAGCGGGGGTTCCAAATGAGCAGTACTTC. Protein sequence: CASRLLAGVPNEQYF.

The CDR3 here is CASSPRDSLEYF. CDR3 coding DNA: TGTGCCAGCAGCCCTCGGGACTCCCTAGAGTACTTC. V and J are TRBV7-8 and TRBJ2-7, with a weak D call TRBD2 (6 bases). Germline-derived CDR1 and CDR2 are SGHVS and FQNEAQ. There are 12 residues in the CDR3. The germline V and J ends were trimmed by 5 bases and 11 bases, with 16 bases remaining between them.